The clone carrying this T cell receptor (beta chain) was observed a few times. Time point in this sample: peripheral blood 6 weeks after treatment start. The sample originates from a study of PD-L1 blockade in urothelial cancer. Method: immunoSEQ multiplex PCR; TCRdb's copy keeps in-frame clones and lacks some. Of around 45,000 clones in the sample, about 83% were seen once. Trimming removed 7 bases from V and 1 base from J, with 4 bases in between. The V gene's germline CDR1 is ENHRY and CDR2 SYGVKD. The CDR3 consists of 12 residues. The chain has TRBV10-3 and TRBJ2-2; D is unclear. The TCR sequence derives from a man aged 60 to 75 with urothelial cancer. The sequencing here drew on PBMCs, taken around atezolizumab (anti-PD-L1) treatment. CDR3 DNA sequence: TGTGCCATCACAGAGAACACCGGGGAGCTGTTTTTT. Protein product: CAITENTGELFF.